The present T cell receptor beta chain was sequenced within a study of neurological immune-mediated disorders. General study findings and limits: No CDR3 amino acid sequences were shared by expanded clones across subjects, suggesting private repertoires in all groups. Phylogenetic grouping placed 18 of 34 multiple sclerosis patients' repertoires in one related-CDR3 cluster, a possible signature.

5'RACE generated cDNA with 10-nucleotide random UMIs. TCRdb re-derived calls from the 5' RACE reads in MiXCR, one entry per CDR3 protein. The sample lists fewer than 90,000 distinct CDR3 sequences, 5.2% occurring once. This clonotype was recorded at least ten times. Its antigen is unknown. V shed 4 bases and J shed 0 bases, with 7 bases lying between them. The CDR3 has 13 residues. Germline V gene data show CDR1 as DFQATT and CDR2 as SNEGSKA (reference sequence). Sequencing was done on a sample of PBMCs. The receptor was derived from a man aged 18 to 30 with multiple sclerosis. The chain joins TRBV20-1 to TRBJ1-3; D uncertain. The CDR3 protein is CSAIRFSGNTIYF. CDR3 DNA sequence: TGCAGTGCTATTAGGTTCTCTGGAAACACCATATATTTT.